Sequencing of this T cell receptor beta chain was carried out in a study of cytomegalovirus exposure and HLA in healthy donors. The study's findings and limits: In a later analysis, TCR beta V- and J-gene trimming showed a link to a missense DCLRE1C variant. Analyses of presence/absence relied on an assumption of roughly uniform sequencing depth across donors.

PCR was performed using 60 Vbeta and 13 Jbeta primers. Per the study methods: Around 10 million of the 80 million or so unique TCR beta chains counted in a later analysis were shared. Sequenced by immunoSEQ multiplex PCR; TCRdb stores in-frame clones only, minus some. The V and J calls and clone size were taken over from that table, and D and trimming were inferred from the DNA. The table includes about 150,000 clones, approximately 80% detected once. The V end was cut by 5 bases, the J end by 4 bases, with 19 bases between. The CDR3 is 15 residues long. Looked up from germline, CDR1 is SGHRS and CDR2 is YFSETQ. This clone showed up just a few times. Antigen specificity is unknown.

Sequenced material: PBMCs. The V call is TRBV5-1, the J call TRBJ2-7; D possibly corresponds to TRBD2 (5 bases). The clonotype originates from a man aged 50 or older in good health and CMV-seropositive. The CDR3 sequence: CASSAGEKVSYEQYF. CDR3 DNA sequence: TGCGCCAGCAGTGCCGGGGAGAAGGTCTCGTACGAGCAGTACTTC.